A selection of T cell receptor beta chains follows, all from one sample in a study of blood T cell repertoires in COVID-19. TCRdb keeps only in-frame clones here, not all; method: immunoSEQ multiplex PCR. The table lists fewer than 250,000 clones, approximately 89% of them singletons. The sequencing input was peripheral blood. The source of these receptors is a woman aged 55-70 years who had recovered from COVID-19. Each CDR3 is given with its conserved first and last residue. Fields, in order: CDR3 DNA, CDR3 protein, D gene, clone size, V gene, J gene. The D gene is left open where the match is weak. A row's size may be missing; if present it is once, few, many or a size class.

DNA: TGTGCCAGCAGATCAGCAGGGGGGAACTATGGCTACACCTTC; CDR3: CASRSAGGNYGYTF; D: TRBD1; size: NA; V: TRBV5-5; J: TRBJ1-2
DNA: TGTGCCAGCAGCCCCGGGACTAGCGGGGGGTCCTACAATGAGCAGTTCTTC; CDR3: CASSPGTSGGSYNEQFF; D: TRBD2; size: NA; V: TRBV9; J: TRBJ2-1
DNA: TGTGCCAGCAGTACTTACAATGAGCAGTTCTTC; CDR3: CASSTYNEQFF; D: NA; size: NA; V: TRBV6-2/TRBV6-3; J: TRBJ2-1
DNA: TGTGCCAGCAGCTCCTCCCCCAGGGTTCAGCAGTACTTC; CDR3: CASSSSPRVQQYF; D: NA; size: NA; V: TRBV28; J: TRBJ2-7
DNA: TGTGCCAGCAGCACGCGGGACAGGGGTTGGTACTCACCCCTCCACTTT; CDR3: CASSTRDRGWYSPLHF; D: TRBD1; size: once; V: TRBV5-8; J: TRBJ1-6
DNA: TGTGCCAGCGGGACAGCGAACACTGAAGCTTTCTTT; CDR3: CASGTANTEAFF; D: TRBD1; size: NA; V: TRBV7-3; J: TRBJ1-1
DNA: TGTGCCAGCAGCGGTAGGACAGGGGGTGGAAACACCATATATTTT; CDR3: CASSGRTGGGNTIYF; D: TRBD1; size: NA; V: TRBV7-9; J: TRBJ1-3
DNA: TGTGCCAGCAGTCGTTTGAACACTGAAGCTTTCTTT; CDR3: CASSRLNTEAFF; D: NA; size: few; V: TRBV2; J: TRBJ1-1
DNA: TGTGCCACCAAGGGGGACGAAAACACCATATATTTT; CDR3: CATKGDENTIYF; D: NA; size: once; V: TRBV6-1; J: TRBJ1-3
DNA: TGTGCCATTCAGCCTAGGAGCTCTGGAAACACCATATATTTT; CDR3: CAIQPRSSGNTIYF; D: NA; size: NA; V: TRBV10-3; J: TRBJ1-3
DNA: TGTGCCAGCAGTAGTACCGGGACAGGGATCCAAGAGACCCAGTACTTC; CDR3: CASSSTGTGIQETQYF; D: TRBD1; size: NA; V: TRBV28; J: TRBJ2-5
DNA: TGTGCCAGCACCTTCCCCGGGGGGAACACTGAAGCTTTCTTT; CDR3: CASTFPGGNTEAFF; D: NA; size: NA; V: TRBV28; J: TRBJ1-1
DNA: TGTGCCAGCTCCGGGAGCGCGGGGGAGCAGTACTTC; CDR3: CASSGSAGEQYF; D: NA; size: NA; V: TRBV18; J: TRBJ2-7
DNA: TGCGCCAGCAGCCAAGGACAGGGGTTGTACACCATATATTTT; CDR3: CASSQGQGLYTIYF; D: TRBD1; size: NA; V: TRBV5-1; J: TRBJ1-3
DNA: TGTGCCAGCAGCCCAGGGGTCGCAGGGGGTCAGCCCCAGCATTTT; CDR3: CASSPGVAGGQPQHF; D: TRBD1; size: NA; V: TRBV7-6; J: TRBJ1-5
DNA: TGCGCCAGCAGCTATGAAGACAGAACTAATGAAAAACTGTTTTTT; CDR3: CASSYEDRTNEKLFF; D: NA; size: once; V: TRBV5-1; J: TRBJ1-4
DNA: TGTGCCATCAGTGGGCGTCGGGAACCCAGCACAGATACGCAGTATTTT; CDR3: CAISGRREPSTDTQYF; D: NA; size: NA; V: TRBV10-3; J: TRBJ2-3
DNA: TGTGCCAGCAGTCCAACCAGGAACACTGAAGCTTTCTTT; CDR3: CASSPTRNTEAFF; D: NA; size: few; V: TRBV5-6; J: TRBJ1-1
DNA: TGTGCCAGCAGCTTGGCCGGCAGGGGCCCTTCCTACGAGCAGTACTTC; CDR3: CASSLAGRGPSYEQYF; D: NA; size: few; V: TRBV5-6; J: TRBJ2-7
DNA: TGTGCCAGCAGCCTTCCGACAGTCTCTGGGGCCAACGTCCTGACTTTC; CDR3: CASSLPTVSGANVLTF; D: NA; size: NA; V: TRBV7-9; J: TRBJ2-6
DNA: TGTGCCAGCAGCGAAAACAGGGGGCAGGACTATGGCTACACCTTC; CDR3: CASSENRGQDYGYTF; D: TRBD1; size: NA; V: TRBV9; J: TRBJ1-2
DNA: TGTGCCAGCAGCTTGGCCCCAGGCTACGAGCAGTACTTC; CDR3: CASSLAPGYEQYF; D: NA; size: NA; V: TRBV5-6; J: TRBJ2-7
DNA: TGTGCCAGCAGGAGACTAGCGGGGCGAAATGAGCAGTTCTTC; CDR3: CASRRLAGRNEQFF; D: TRBD2; size: once; V: TRBV2; J: TRBJ2-1
DNA: TGCGCCAGCAGGCCGTCTGGTAGCGGGGGATTCCAAGAGACCCAGTACTTC; CDR3: CASRPSGSGGFQETQYF; D: TRBD2; size: NA; V: TRBV4-1; J: TRBJ2-5
DNA: TGTGCCAGCAGCGAAGGGGACATAGCGGAAGCTTTCTTT; CDR3: CASSEGDIAEAFF; D: NA; size: NA; V: TRBV14; J: TRBJ1-1
DNA: TGTGCCAGCAGCTTACAGGGAGGTGAGGATACGCAGTATTTT; CDR3: CASSLQGGEDTQYF; D: NA; size: NA; V: TRBV7-9; J: TRBJ2-3
DNA: TGCGCCAGCAGCTTGTGGGGCCAGCGGGGGGGCCAAGAGACCCAGTACTTC; CDR3: CASSLWGQRGGQETQYF; D: TRBD2; size: NA; V: TRBV5-1; J: TRBJ2-5
DNA: TGCAGCGTTGAAAGCCCTAGCGGTTCGTTCTACGAGCAGTACTTC; CDR3: CSVESPSGSFYEQYF; D: TRBD2; size: NA; V: TRBV29-1; J: TRBJ2-7
DNA: TGTGCCAGCAGCCACAGGGAAGAGACCCAGTACTTC; CDR3: CASSHREETQYF; D: NA; size: NA; V: TRBV6-5; J: TRBJ2-5